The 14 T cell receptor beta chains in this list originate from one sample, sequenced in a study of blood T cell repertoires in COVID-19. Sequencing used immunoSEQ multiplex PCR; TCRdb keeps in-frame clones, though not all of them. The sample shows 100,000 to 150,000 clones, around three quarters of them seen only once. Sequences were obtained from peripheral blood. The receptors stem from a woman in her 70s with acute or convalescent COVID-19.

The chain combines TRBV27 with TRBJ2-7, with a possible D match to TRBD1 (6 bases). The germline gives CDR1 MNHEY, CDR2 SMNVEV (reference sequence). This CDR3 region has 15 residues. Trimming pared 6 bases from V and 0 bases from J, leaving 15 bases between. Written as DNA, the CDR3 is TGTGCCAGCAGAAGGACAGCGAGCAACTCCTACGAGCAGTACTTC. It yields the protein CASRRTASNSYEQYF.

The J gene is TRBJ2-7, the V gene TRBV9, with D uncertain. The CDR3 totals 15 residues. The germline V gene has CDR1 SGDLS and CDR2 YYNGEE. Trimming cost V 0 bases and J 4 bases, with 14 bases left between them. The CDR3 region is CASSVDLSAPYEQYF. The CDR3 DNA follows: TGTGCCAGCAGCGTAGACTTAAGCGCCCCTTACGAGCAGTACTTC.

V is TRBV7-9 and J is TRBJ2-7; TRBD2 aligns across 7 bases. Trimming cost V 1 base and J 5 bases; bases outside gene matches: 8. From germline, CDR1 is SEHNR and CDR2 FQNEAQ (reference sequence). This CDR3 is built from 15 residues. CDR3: CASSLGLAGIDEQYF. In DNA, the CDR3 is TGTGCCAGCAGCTTAGGACTAGCTGGGATCGACGAGCAGTACTTC.

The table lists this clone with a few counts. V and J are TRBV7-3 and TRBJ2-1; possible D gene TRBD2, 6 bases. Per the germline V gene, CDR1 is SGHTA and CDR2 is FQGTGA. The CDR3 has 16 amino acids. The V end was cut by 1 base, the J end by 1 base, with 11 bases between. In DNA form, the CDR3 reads TGTGCCAGCAGCTTAAACGGGGGAAGGTCCTACAATGAGCAGTTCTTC. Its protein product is CASSLNGGRSYNEQFF.

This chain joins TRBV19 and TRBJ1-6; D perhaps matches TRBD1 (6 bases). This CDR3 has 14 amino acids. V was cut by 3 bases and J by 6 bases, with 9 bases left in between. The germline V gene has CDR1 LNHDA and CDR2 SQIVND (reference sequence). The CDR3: CASSMNRANSPLHF. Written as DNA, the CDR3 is TGTGCCAGTAGTATGAACAGGGCTAATTCACCCCTCCACTTT.

Written as DNA, the CDR3 is TGCGCCAGCAGCTCGCCTCCGGGACTCTCCCCCCCCACAGATACGCAGTATTTT. It codes for CASSSPPGLSPPTDTQYF. This chain uses TRBV5-1 with TRBJ2-3; perhaps TRBD2 as D (6 bases). CDR1 and CDR2 from the germline V gene are SGHRS and YFSETQ. The CDR3 totals 18 residues. V gave up 3 bases and J gave up 2 bases, with 22 bases separating them.

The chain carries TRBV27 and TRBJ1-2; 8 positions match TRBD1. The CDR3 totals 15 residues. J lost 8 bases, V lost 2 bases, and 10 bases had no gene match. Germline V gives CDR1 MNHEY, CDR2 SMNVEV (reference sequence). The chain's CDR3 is CASSLMPGQGYGYTF. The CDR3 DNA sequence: TGTGCCAGCAGTTTAATGCCTGGACAGGGATACGGCTACACCTTC.

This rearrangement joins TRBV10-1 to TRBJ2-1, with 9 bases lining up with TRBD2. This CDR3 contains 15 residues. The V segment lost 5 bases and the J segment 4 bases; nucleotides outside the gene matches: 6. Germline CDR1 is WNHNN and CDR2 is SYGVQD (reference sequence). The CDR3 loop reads CASSLGLAPYNEQFF. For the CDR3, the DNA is TGCGCCAGCAGTCTAGGACTAGCGCCTTACAATGAGCAGTTCTTC.

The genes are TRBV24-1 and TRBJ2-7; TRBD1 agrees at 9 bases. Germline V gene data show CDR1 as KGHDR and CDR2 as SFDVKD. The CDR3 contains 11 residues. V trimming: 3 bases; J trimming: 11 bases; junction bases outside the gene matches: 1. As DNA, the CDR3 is TGTGCCACCAGTGATGGGACAGGGAAGTACTTC. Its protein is CATSDGTGKYF.

Here the CDR3 reads CASSRDLGWGTEAFF. CDR3 nucleotides: TGTGCCAGCAGCCGGGACTTGGGGTGGGGGACTGAAGCTTTCTTT. The rearrangement uses TRBV7-2 and TRBJ1-1; a possible D gene is TRBD1 (5 bases). Germline V CDR1 and CDR2: SGHTA, FQGNSA. The CDR3 sequence is 15 residues long. V was shortened by 5 bases and J by 5 bases, with 18 bases between the two germline ends.

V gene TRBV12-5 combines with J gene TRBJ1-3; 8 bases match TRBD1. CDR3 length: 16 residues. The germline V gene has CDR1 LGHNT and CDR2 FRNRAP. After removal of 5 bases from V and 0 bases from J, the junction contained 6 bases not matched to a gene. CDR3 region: CASGLGTGSSGNTIYF. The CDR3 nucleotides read TGTGCTAGTGGTCTTGGGACAGGTAGCTCTGGAAACACCATATATTTT. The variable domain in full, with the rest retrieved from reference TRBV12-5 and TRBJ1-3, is DARVTQTPRHKVTEMGQEVTMRCQPILGHNTVFWYRQTMMQGLELLAYFRNRAPLDDSGMPKDRFSAEMPDATLATLKIQPSEPRDSAVYFCASGLGTGSSGNTIYFGEGSWLTVV.

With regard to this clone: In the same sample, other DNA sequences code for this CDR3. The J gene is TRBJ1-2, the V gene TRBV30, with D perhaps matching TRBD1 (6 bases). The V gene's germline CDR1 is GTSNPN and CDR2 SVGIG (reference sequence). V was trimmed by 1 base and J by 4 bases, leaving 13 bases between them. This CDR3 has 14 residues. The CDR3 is CAWSGGQGTYGYTF. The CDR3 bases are TGTGCCTGGAGTGGAGGGCAGGGGACCTATGGCTACACCTTC.

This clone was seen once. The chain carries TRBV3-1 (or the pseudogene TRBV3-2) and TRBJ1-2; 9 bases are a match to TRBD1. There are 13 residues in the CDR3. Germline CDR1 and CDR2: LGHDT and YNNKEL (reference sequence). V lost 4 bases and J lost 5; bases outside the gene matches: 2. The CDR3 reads CASSLGQGYGYTF. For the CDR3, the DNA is TGTGCCAGCAGCCTGGGACAGGGATATGGCTACACCTTC.

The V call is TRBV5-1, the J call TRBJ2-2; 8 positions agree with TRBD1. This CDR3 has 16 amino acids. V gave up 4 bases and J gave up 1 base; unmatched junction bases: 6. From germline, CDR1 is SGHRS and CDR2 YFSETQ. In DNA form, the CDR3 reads TGCGCCAGCAGCCTAAGACAGGGGCTGAACACCGGGGAGCTGTTTTTT. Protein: CASSLRQGLNTGELFF.